This T cell receptor beta chain emerged from a study of T cell repertoires in cytomegalovirus infection. V shed 6 bases and J 6 bases; nucleotides not matched to a gene: 6. The CDR3 has 15 amino acids. TCRdb passed the reads through MiXCR, listing each CDR3 protein once. Found here are roughly 250,000 distinct CDR3 sequences, approximately 22% of them singletons; the top ten hold roughly 18%. There are a few counts of this clonotype. J is TRBJ1-5 and V is TRBV12-3 or TRBV12-4; the match to TRBD1 covers 12 bases. The sequence came from a human donor in good health (CMV status not recorded). Some clones in this sample may be carry-over from other donors' samples. The sample consisted of CD8+ T cells from PBMCs. The CDR3 DNA follows: TGTGCCAGCAGCCCCGGGACAGGGGGCGTTCAGCCCCAGCATTTT. This sequence encodes CASSPGTGGVQPQHF.